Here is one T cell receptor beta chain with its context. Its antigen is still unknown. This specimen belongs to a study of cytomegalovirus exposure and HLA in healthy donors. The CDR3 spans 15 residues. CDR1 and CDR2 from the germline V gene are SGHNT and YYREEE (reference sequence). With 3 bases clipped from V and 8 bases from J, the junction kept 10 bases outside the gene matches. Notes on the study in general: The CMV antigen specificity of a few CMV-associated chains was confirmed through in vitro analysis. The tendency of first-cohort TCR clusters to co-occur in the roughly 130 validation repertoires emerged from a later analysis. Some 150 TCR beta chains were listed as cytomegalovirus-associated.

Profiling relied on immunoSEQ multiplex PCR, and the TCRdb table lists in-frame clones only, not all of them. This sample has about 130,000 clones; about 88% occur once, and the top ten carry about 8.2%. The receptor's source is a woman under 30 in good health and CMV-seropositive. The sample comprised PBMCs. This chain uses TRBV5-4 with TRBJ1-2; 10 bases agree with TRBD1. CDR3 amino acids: CASSSTGTGVYGYTF. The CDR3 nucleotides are TGTGCCAGCAGCTCCACCGGGACAGGGGTGTACGGCTACACCTTC.